These T cell receptor beta chains were read from a single sample in a study of immune evolution from preneoplasia to lung adenocarcinoma. Assay used: immunoSEQ multiplex PCR; TCRdb lists only in-frame clones, some missing. The sample yields roughly 9,900 clones, around 90% seen once. Material: FFPE invasive lung adenocarcinoma tissue. Source of these receptors: a person aged 70 to 85 with invasive lung adenocarcinoma. Some clones in this sample may be carry-over from other donors' samples. Both conserved end residues are part of each CDR3. Fields, in order: clone size, J gene, D gene, V gene, CDR3 DNA, CDR3 protein. A D gene is named only where the DNA matches it firmly. Not every row has a clone size; where given, it reads once, few, many or a size class.

. | TRBJ1-1 | . | TRBV19 | TGTGCCAGTAGTCCCCTGGACAGAATGAACACTGAAGCTTTCTTT | CASSPLDRMNTEAFF
. | TRBJ1-2 | . | TRBV5-4 | TGTGCCGGGGGCGGGGAGCTTATGAGCTACACCTTC | CAGGGELMSYTF
once | TRBJ2-7 | . | TRBV4-1 | TGCGCCAGCAGCCAAGAACTCGGGGTGGCCTACGAGCAGTACTTC | CASSQELGVAYEQYF
. | TRBJ2-7 | . | TRBV5-6 | TGTGCCAGCAGCTTGGTTGGCTACGAGCAGTACTTC | CASSLVGYEQYF
. | TRBJ1-6 | . | TRBV7-9 | TGTGCCAGCAGCCTAAATCCGAGGTCACCCCTCCACTTT | CASSLNPRSPLHF
few | TRBJ1-2 | . | TRBV7-9 | TGTGCCAGCGCACCGAGCGAGGGTGGCTACACCTTC | CASAPSEGGYTF
. | TRBJ2-7 | . | TRBV29-1 | TGCAGCGTTGAGCGGGATACCTACGAGCAGTACTTC | CSVERDTYEQYF
. | TRBJ2-2 | TRBD2 | TRBV28 | TGTGCCAGCAGCCGGACTAGCGGGAGATCCGGGGAGCTGTTTTTT | CASSRTSGRSGELFF
. | TRBJ2-1 | . | TRBV27 | TGTGCCAGCAGTTTATCGAGGGGAAACTACAATGAGCAGTTCTTC | CASSLSRGNYNEQFF
few | TRBJ1-1 | . | TRBV19 | TGTGCCAGCTGGGAGAGGGGATGGACTGAAGCTTTCTTT | CASWERGWTEAFF
. | TRBJ1-1 | . | TRBV29-1 | TGCAGCGTTGTCCCCGGGTTGAACACTGAAGCTTTCTTT | CSVVPGLNTEAFF
. | TRBJ1-1 | TRBD1 | TRBV28 | TGTGCCAGCAGTTTATGGGATGGGACAGGGCGAAACACTGAAGCTTTCTTT | CASSLWDGTGRNTEAFF
. | TRBJ1-5 | . | TRBV11-2 | TGTGCCAGCAGCTTAGTGGCAGACTATAGCAATCAGCCCCAGCATTTT | CASSLVADYSNQPQHF
. | TRBJ2-2 | TRBD1 | TRBV27 | TGTGCCAGCAGGCCTTCCGGGACAGGGGCAACCGGGGAGCTGTTTTTT | CASRPSGTGATGELFF
. | TRBJ2-3 | . | TRBV18 | TGTGCCAGCTCACTACTCCCGGTAGGGCCATCGAGCACAGATACGCAATATTTT | CASSLLPVGPSSTDTQYF
. | TRBJ2-1 | . | TRBV29-1 | TGCAGCTTTCAGACAGAATACAATGAGCAGTTCTTC | CSFQTEYNEQFF
. | TRBJ2-5 | TRBD2 | TRBV29-1 | TGCAGCGTCGATGGACTAGCGGGAGCGGTTTGGGAGACCCAGTACTTC | CSVDGLAGAVWETQYF
. | TRBJ2-2 | TRBD2 | TRBV6-1 | TGTGCCATCGGGGACTATAACACCGGGGAGCTGTTTTTT | CAIGDYNTGELFF
. | TRBJ2-5 | . | TRBV7-9 | TGTGCCAGCAGCTCCCCAAACTACAGGGAGGAGACCCAGTACTTC | CASSSPNYREETQYF
. | TRBJ2-1 | TRBD2 | TRBV29-1 | TGCAGCGTTGAAGAAAGCGGGGGGGGCGATGAGCAGTTCTTC | CSVEESGGGDEQFF
. | TRBJ2-7 | TRBD2 | TRBV7-2 | TGTGCCAGCAGCTTAGTGGTAGCGGGGACCTACGAGCAGTACTTC | CASSLVVAGTYEQYF
. | TRBJ1-1 | . | TRBV5-1 | TGCGCCAGCAGCTTGAGTCGGGGGAACACTGAAGCTTTCTTT | CASSLSRGNTEAFF
. | TRBJ1-3 | . | TRBV6-5 | TGTGCCAGCAGCCGGGGTCCAGCCTCTGGAAACACCATATATTTT | CASSRGPASGNTIYF
. | TRBJ2-3 | . | TRBV5-1 | TGCGCCAGCAGCAACGGGGGCACAGATACGCAGTATTTT | CASSNGGTDTQYF
few | TRBJ1-2 | . | TRBV19 | TGTGCCAGAGATGGCTACACCTTC | CARDGYTF
. | TRBJ2-2 | TRBD2 | TRBV10-3 | TGTGCCATCAGTGAGTCCACGCTAGCGGGAGGGAACACCGGGGAGCTGTTTTTT | CAISESTLAGGNTGELFF
once | TRBJ1-2 | . | TRBV30 | TGTGCCTGGATGACGGACAGTAACTATGGCTACACCTTC | CAWMTDSNYGYTF
once | TRBJ2-7 | . | TRBV4-1 | TGCGCCAGCAGCCAAGATGTGCAATCCTACGAGCAGTACTTC | CASSQDVQSYEQYF
. | TRBJ1-2 | . | TRBV19 | TGTGCCAGTAGTATAGAGGGGAACTATGGCTACACCTTC | CASSIEGNYGYTF
. | TRBJ2-7 | . | TRBV7-2 | TGTGCCAGCAGCCTCAGACAGGACTCCTACGAGCAGTACTTC | CASSLRQDSYEQYF
. | TRBJ2-1 | . | TRBV18 | TGTGCCAGCTCACCACCGAAGTACAATGAGCAGTTCTTC | CASSPPKYNEQFF
. | TRBJ1-2 | . | TRBV28 | TGTGCCAGCAGTTTTATGGCGGGCTACACCTTC | CASSFMAGYTF
. | TRBJ1-1 | . | TRBV5-4 | TGTGCCAGCAGCTTGACAGGGTACACTGAAGCTTTCTTT | CASSLTGYTEAFF
. | TRBJ2-7 | . | TRBV5-1 | TGCGCCAGCAGCTTGACGCCAGGAGGAGGTTACGAGCAGTACTTC | CASSLTPGGGYEQYF
. | TRBJ1-1 | TRBD1 | TRBV19 | TGTGCCAGTAGACCAACCCCCGGACAGGGGCTCACTGAAGCTTTCTTT | CASRPTPGQGLTEAFF
. | TRBJ1-2 | . | TRBV9 | TGTGCCAGCAGCGTAGCTGAGGGTTATGGCTACACCTTC | CASSVAEGYGYTF
. | TRBJ2-1 | TRBD2 | TRBV6-5 | TGTGCCAGCAGTTACAGGGTCCGGGGGGGGCAGTTCTTC | CASSYRVRGGQFF